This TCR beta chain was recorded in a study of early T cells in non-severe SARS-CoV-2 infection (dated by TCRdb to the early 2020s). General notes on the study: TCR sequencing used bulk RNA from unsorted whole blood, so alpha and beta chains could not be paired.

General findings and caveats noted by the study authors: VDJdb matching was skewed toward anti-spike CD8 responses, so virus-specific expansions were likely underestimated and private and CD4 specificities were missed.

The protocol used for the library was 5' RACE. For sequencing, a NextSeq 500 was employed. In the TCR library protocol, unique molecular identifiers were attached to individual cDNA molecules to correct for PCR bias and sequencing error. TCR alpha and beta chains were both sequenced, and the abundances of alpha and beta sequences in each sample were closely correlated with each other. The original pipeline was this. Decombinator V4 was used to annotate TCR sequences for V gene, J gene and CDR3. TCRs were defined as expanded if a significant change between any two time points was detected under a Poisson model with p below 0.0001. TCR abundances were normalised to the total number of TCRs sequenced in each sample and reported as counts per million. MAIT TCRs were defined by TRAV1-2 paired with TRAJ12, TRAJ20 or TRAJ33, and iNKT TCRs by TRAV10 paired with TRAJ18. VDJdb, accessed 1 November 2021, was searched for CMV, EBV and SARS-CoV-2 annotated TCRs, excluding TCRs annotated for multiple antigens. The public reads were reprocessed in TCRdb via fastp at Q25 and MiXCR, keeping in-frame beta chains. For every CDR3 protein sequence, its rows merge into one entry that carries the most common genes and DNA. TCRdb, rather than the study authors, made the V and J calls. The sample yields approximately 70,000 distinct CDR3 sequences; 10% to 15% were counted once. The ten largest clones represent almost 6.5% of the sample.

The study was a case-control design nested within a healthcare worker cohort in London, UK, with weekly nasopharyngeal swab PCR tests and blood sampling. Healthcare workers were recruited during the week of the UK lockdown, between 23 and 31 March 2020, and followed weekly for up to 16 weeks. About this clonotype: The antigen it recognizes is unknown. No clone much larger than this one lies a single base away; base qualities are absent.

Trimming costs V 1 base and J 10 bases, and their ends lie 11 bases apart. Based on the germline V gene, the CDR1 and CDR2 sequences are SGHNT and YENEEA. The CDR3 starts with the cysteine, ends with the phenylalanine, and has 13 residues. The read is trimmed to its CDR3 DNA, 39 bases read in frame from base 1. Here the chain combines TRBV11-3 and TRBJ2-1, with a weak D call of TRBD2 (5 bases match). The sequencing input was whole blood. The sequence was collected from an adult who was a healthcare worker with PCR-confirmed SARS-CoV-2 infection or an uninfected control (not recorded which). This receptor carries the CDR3 CASSLAVAREQFF. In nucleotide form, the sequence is TGTGCCAGCAGCTTAGCTGTAGCGAGGGAGCAGTTCTTC.